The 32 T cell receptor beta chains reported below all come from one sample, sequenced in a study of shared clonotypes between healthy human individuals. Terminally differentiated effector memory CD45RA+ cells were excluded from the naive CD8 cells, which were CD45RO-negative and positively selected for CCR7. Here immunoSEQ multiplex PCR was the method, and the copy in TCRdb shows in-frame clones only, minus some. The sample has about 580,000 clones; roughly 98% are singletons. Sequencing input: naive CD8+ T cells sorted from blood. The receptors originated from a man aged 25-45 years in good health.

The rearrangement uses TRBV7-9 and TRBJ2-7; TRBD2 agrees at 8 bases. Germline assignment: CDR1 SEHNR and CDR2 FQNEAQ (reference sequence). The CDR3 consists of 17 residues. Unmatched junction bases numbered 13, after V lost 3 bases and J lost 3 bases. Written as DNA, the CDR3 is TGTGCCAGCAGCTTCCGGCGGGAGGACCCGACTCACTACGAGCAGTACTTC. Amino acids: CASSFRREDPTHYEQYF. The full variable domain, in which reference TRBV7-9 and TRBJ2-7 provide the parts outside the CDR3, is DTGVSQNPRHKITKRGQNVTFRCDPISEHNRLYWYRQTLGQGPEFLTYFQNEAQLEKSRLLSDRFSAERPKGSFSTLEIQRTEQGDSAMYLCASSFRREDPTHYEQYFGPGTRLTVT.

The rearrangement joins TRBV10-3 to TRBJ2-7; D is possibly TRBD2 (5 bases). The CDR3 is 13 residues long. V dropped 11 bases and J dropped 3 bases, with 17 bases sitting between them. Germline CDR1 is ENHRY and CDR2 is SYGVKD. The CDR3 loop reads CAASSEAIYEQYF. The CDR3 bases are TGTGCCGCATCATCGGAGGCCATCTACGAGCAGTACTTC.

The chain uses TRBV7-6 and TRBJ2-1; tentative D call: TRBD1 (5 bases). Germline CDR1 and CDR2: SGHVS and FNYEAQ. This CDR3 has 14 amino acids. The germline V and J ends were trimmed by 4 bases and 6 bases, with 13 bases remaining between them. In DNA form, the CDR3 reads TGTGCCAGCAGCTCCCGTCGGCAGGGCAATGAGCAGTTCTTC. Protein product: CASSSRRQGNEQFF.

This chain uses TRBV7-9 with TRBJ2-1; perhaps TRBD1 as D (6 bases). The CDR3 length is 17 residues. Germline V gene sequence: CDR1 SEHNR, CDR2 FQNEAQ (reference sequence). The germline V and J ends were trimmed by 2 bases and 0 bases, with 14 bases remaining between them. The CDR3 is CASSLNPRGGSYNEQFF. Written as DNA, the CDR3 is TGTGCCAGCAGCTTAAATCCCCGAGGGGGCTCCTACAATGAGCAGTTCTTC.

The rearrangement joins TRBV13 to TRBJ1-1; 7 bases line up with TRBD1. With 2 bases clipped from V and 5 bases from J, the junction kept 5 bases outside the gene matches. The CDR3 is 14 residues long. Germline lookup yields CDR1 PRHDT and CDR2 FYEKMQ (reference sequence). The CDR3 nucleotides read TGTGCCAGCAGCTTAAGAGGGGGCCTTACTGAAGCTTTCTTT. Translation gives CASSLRGGLTEAFF.

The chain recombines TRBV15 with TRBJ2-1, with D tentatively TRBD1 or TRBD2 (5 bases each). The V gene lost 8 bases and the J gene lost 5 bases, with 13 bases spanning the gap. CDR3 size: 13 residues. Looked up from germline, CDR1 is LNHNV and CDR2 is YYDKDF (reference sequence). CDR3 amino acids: CATDRDGDNEQFF. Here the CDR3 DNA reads TGTGCCACCGACCGGGACGGCGACAATGAGCAGTTCTTC.

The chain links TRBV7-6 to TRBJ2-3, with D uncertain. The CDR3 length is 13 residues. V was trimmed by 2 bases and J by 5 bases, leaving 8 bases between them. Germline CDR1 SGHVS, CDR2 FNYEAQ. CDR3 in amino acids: CASSLSQVDTQYF. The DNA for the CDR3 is TGTGCCAGCAGCTTAAGTCAGGTAGATACGCAGTATTTT.

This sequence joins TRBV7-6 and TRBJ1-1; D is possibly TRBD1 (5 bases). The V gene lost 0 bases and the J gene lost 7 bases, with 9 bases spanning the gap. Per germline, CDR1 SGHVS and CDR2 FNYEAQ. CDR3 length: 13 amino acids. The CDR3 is CASSLASTGEAFF. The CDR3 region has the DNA TGTGCCAGCAGCTTAGCGAGTACAGGTGAAGCTTTCTTT.

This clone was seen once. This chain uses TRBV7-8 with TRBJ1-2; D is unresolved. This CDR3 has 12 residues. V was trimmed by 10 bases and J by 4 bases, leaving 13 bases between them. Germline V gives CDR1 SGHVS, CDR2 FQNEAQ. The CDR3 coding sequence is TGTGCCATAAAAAAGGACGGCTATGGCTACACCTTC. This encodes CAIKKDGYGYTF.

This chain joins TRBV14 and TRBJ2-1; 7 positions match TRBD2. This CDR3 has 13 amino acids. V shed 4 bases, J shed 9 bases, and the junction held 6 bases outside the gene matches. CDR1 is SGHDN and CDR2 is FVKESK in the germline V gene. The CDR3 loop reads CASSLRLAREQFF. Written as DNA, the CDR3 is TGTGCCAGCAGCCTCCGACTAGCTCGTGAGCAGTTCTTC.

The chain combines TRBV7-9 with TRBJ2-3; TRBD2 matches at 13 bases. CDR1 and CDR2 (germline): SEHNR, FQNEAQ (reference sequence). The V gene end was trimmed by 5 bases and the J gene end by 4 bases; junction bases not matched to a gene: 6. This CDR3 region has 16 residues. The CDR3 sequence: CASSSGLAGVPDTQYF. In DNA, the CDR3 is TGTGCCAGCAGCAGCGGACTAGCGGGAGTCCCAGATACGCAGTATTTT.

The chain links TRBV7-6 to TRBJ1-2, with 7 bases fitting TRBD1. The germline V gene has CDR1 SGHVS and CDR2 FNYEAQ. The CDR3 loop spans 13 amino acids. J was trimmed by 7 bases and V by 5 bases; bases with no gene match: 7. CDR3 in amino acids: CASSQIGGLGYTF. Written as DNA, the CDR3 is TGTGCCAGCAGCCAGATAGGGGGCCTTGGCTACACCTTC.

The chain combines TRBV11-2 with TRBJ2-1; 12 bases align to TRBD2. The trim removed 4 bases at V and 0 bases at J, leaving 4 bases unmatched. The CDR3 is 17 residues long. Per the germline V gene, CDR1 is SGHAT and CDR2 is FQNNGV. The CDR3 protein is CASSSRLAGDSYNEQFF. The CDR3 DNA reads TGTGCCAGCAGCTCAAGACTAGCGGGAGACTCCTACAATGAGCAGTTCTTC.

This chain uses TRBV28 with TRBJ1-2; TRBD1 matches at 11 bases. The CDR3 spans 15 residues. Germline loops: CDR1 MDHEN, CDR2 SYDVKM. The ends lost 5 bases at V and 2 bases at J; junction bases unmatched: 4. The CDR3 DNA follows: TGTGCCAGCAGTCACGGACAGGGGGCCAACTATGGCTACACCTTC. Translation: CASSHGQGANYGYTF.

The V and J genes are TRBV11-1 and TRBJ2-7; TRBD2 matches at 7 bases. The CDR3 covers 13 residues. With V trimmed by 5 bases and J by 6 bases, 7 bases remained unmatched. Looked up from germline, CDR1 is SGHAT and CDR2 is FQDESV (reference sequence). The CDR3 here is CASSPHSGGEQYF. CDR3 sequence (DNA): TGTGCCAGCAGCCCGCACTCGGGAGGCGAGCAGTACTTC.

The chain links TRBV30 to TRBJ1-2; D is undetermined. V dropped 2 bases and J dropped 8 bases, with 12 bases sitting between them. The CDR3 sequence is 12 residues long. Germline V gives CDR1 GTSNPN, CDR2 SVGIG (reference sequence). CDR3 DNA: TGTGCCTGGAGTCCCTCAGGAGTCGGCTACACCTTC. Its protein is CAWSPSGVGYTF.

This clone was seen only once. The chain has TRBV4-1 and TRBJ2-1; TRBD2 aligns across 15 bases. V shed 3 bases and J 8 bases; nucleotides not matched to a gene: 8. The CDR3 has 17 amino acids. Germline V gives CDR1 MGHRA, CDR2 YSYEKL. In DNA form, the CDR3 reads TGCGCCAGCAGCCAGGGGACTAGCGGGAGGAGTTTTGATGAGCAGTTCTTC. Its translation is CASSQGTSGRSFDEQFF.

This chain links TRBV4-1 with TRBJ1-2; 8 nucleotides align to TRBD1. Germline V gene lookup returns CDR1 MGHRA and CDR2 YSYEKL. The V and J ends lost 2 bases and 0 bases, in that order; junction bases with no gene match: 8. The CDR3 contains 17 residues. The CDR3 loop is CASSQIGTGLANYGYTF. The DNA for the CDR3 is TGCGCCAGCAGCCAAATCGGGACAGGACTCGCTAACTATGGCTACACCTTC.

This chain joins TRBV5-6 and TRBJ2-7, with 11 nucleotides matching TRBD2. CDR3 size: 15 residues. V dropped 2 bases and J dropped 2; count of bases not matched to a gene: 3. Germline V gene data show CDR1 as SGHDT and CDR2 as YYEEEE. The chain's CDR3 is CASSFGTSGTYEQYF. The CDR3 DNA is TGTGCCAGCAGCTTCGGGACTAGCGGAACCTACGAGCAGTACTTC.

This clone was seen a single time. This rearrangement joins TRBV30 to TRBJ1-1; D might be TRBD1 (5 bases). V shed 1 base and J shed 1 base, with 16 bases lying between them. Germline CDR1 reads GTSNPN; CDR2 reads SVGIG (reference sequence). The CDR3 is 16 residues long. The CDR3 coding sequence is TGTGCCTGGAGTGAGGGGTCTTGGGTAGGGAACACTGAAGCTTTCTTT. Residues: CAWSEGSWVGNTEAFF.

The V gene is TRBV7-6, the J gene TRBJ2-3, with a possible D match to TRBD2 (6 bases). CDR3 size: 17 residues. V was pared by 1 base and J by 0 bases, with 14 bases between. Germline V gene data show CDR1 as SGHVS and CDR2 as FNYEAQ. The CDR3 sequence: CASSLVGGTASTDTQYF. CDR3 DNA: TGTGCCAGCAGCTTAGTGGGAGGCACAGCTAGCACAGATACGCAGTATTTT.

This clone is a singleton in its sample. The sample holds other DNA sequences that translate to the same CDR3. The CDR3 region has the DNA TGTGCTTCGGGCGGCACCTACGAGCAGTACTTC. It encodes CASGGTYEQYF. V gene TRBV9 combines with J gene TRBJ2-7; D gene uncertain. Germline loops: CDR1 SGDLS, CDR2 YYNGEE. The CDR3 sequence is 11 residues long.

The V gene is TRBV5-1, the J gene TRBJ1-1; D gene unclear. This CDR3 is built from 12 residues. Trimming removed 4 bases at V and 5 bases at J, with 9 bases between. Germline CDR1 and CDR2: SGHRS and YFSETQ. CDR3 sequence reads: CASSPRGTEAFF. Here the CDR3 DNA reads TGCGCCAGCAGCCCTAGAGGGACTGAAGCTTTCTTT.

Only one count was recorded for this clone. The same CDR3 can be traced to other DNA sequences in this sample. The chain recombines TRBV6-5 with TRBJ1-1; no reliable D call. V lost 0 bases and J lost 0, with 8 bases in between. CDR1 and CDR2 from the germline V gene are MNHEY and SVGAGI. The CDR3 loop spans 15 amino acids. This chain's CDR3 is CASSYSAGLNTEAFF. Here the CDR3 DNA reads TGTGCCAGCAGTTACTCGGCGGGGTTGAACACTGAAGCTTTCTTT.

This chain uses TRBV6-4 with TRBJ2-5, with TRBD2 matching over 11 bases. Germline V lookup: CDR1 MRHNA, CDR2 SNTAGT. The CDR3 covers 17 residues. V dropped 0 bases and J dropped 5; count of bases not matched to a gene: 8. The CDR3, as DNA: TGTGCCAGCAGTGACTCGAAACTAGCGGGAGTCGGGGAGACCCAGTACTTC. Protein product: CASSDSKLAGVGETQYF.

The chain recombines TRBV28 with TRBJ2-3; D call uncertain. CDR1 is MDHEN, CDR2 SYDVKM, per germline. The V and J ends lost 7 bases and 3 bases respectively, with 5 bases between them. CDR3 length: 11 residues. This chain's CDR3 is CASKATDTQYF. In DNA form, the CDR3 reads TGTGCCAGCAAGGCGACAGATACGCAGTATTTT.

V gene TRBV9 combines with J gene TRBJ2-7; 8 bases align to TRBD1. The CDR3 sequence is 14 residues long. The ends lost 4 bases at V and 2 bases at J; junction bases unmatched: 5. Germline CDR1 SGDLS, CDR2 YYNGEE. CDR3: CASSPTDRAYEQYF. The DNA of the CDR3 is TGTGCCAGCAGCCCAACGGACAGGGCCTACGAGCAGTACTTC.

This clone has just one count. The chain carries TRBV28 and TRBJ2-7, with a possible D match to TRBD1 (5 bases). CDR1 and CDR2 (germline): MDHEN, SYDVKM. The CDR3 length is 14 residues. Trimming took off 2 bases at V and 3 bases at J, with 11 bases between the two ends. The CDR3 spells CASSLALDIYEQYF. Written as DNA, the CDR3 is TGTGCCAGCAGTTTAGCCCTGGACATCTACGAGCAGTACTTC.

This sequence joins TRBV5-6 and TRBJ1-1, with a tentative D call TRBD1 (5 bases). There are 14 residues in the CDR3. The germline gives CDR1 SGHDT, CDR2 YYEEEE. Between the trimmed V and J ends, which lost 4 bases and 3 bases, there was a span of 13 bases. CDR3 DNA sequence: TGTGCCAGCAGCGCACCTCGGGGGGACACTGAAGCTTTCTTT. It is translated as CASSAPRGDTEAFF.

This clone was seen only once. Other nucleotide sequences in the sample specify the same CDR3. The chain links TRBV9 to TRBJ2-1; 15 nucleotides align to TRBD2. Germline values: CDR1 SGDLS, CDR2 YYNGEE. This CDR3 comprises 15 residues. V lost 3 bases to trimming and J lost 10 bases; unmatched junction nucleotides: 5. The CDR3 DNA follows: TGTGCCAGCAGCGCCACCGGGACTAGCGGGAGGGAGCAGTTCTTC. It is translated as CASSATGTSGREQFF.

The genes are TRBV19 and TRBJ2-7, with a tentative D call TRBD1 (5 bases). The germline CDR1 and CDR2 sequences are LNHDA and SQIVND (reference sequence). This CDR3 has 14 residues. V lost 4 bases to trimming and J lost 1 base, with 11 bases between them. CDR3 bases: TGTGCCAGTAGTACTCAGGACATTTCCTACGAGCAGTACTTC. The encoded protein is CASSTQDISYEQYF.

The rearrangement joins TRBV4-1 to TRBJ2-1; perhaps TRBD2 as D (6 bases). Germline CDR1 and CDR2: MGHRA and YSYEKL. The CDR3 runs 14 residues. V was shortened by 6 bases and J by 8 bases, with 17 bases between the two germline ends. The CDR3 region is CASRDPLATDEQFF. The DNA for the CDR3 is TGCGCCAGCAGAGACCCTCTAGCGACGGATGAGCAGTTCTTC.